This TCR beta chain was recovered during a study of CD8+ T cells in alopecia areata. The ends lost 4 bases at V and 4 bases at J; junction bases unmatched: 16. This CDR3 spans 17 amino acids. CDR1 is SQVTM, CDR2 ANQGSEA, per germline. Findings and limits, study-wide: Scalp samples also yield sequences of resident alphabeta T cells from normal skin. Sharing of TCR sequences between patients (possibly for HLA-related reasons) was less clear than in mice. The study found higher clonality in lesional than normal scalp, especially in alopecia totalis/universalis.

It was from PBMCs that CD4+ and CD8+ T cells were sorted. A word on this clone: The target antigen is unknown.

Extracted RNA was reverse transcribed into cDNA, the sequencing template. The assay was immunoSEQ multiplex PCR, and TCRdb's table has in-frame clones only and misses some. The sample lists fewer than 110,000 clones, roughly 50% occurring once. The V gene is TRBV29-1, the J gene TRBJ1-2; 9 bases match TRBD1. The clonotype comes from a human donor in good health. The sequenced sample consisted of CD4+ T cells sorted from blood. CDR3 in amino acids: CSVAHTGGEGGLYGYTF. For the CDR3, the DNA is TGCAGCGTTGCACACACAGGGGGCGAGGGAGGCCTCTATGGCTACACCTTC.